Below, 26 T cell receptor beta chains from the same sample are listed, as sequenced in a study of T cells after yellow fever vaccination. TCRdb re-derived calls from the 5' RACE reads in MiXCR, one entry per CDR3 protein. The sample includes about 120,000 distinct CDR3 sequences, about 7.8% of them seen just once. The sequencing used CD4+ T cells sorted from PBMCs, collected about 49 days after the first yellow fever vaccination. The receptor source for this set is a young man who received the YFV17D yellow fever vaccine.

This clonotype was seen many times. The rearrangement joins TRBV5-1 to TRBJ2-5, with a possible D match to TRBD1 (6 bases). The ends were cut back, 2 bases at V and 5 bases at J, with 10 bases in the middle. From germline, CDR1 is SGHRS and CDR2 YFSETQ. The CDR3 spans 13 residues. The CDR3 spells CASSFSGEETQYF. CDR3 sequence (DNA): TGCGCCAGCAGCTTCTCAGGGGAGGAGACCCAGTACTTC.

This clonotype was counted many times. The genes are TRBV6-5 and TRBJ2-3; D is ambiguous. Germline assignment: CDR1 MNHEY and CDR2 SVGAGI. The CDR3 contains 15 residues. V dropped 6 bases and J dropped 0 bases, with 13 bases sitting between them. CDR3 protein: CASRGSLWSTDTQYF. The DNA for the CDR3 is TGTGCCAGCAGGGGGTCCCTCTGGAGCACAGATACGCAGTATTTT.

This clonotype was seen at least ten times. CDR3: CASSQEFTNTGELFF. CDR3 sequence (DNA): TGTGCCAGCAGCCAAGAGTTCACAAACACCGGGGAGCTGTTTTTT. The chain links TRBV4-2 to TRBJ2-2; D unclear. The CDR3 is 15 amino acids. Germline V CDR1 and CDR2: LGHNA, YNFKEQ. V gave up 0 bases and J gave up 2 bases, with 7 bases separating them.

Points on this clonotype: A much bigger clone sits one base away, suggesting this may be a read error. The rearrangement uses TRBV6-6 and TRBJ2-1; D possibly corresponds to TRBD1 (6 bases). V lost 5 bases and J 13 bases, leaving 15 bases between the germline ends. Germline lookup yields CDR1 MNHNY and CDR2 SVGAGI (reference sequence). The CDR3 extends over 12 amino acids. The CDR3 sequence is CASSTGQLGQFF. Here the CDR3 DNA reads TGTGCCAGCAGTACAGGACAGCTCGGACAGTTCTTC.

This clonotype showed up just once. A much more abundant neighbour one base away suggests this may be a read error. The gene calls are TRBV4-1 and TRBJ2-2; a possible D gene is TRBD2 (5 bases). This CDR3 region has 16 residues. V was pared by 6 bases and J by 5 bases, with 19 bases between. Germline CDR1 is MGHRA and CDR2 is YSYEKL. CDR3 sequence reads: CASRVIRKRGTGELFF. In nucleotides, the CDR3 is TGCGCCAGCAGGGTTATTAGGAAGAGAGGGACCGGGGAGCTGTTTTTT.

This clonotype has ten or more counts. V is TRBV6-1 and J is TRBJ1-5; D is undetermined. The CDR3 totals 14 residues. Germline V gene data show CDR1 as MNHNS and CDR2 as SASEGT. V gave up 6 bases and J gave up 2 bases, with 11 bases separating them. The CDR3 DNA is TGTGCCAGCAGCCGAGCGGTGGGCAATCAGCCCCAGCATTTT. As protein: CASSRAVGNQPQHF.

This clonotype has at least ten counts. The V call is TRBV12-3 or TRBV12-4, the J call TRBJ1-5, with D possibly being TRBD1 (6 bases). This CDR3 is built from 15 residues. V was cut by 6 bases and J by 3 bases, with 15 bases left in between. Here the CDR3 reads CASSSDRYFNQPQHF. The CDR3 DNA reads TGTGCCAGCAGCTCGGACAGATATTTCAATCAGCCCCAGCATTTT.

This clonotype was counted ten times or more. The rearrangement uses TRBV20-1 and TRBJ2-7; D not certain. From germline, CDR1 is DFQATT and CDR2 SNEGSKA (reference sequence). V lost 8 bases and J 3 bases, leaving 17 bases between the germline ends. The CDR3 sequence is 13 residues long. The CDR3 DNA reads TGCAGTTTCAGCCGTCCGGAGCTCTACGAGCAGTACTTC. Translation: CSFSRPELYEQYF.

This clonotype came up a few times. V and J are TRBV14 and TRBJ1-6, with D perhaps TRBD1 (6 bases). There are 12 residues in the CDR3. The V gene lost 2 bases and the J gene lost 13 bases, with 9 bases spanning the gap. The germline V gene has CDR1 SGHDN and CDR2 FVKESK. The CDR3 bases are TGTGCCAGCAGCCAATGGGGGCTCCCCCTCCACTTT. Its protein is CASSQWGLPLHF.

This clonotype was seen a few times. This chain joins TRBV30 and TRBJ1-5; 8 nucleotides agree with TRBD1. The CDR3 is 13 residues long. The germline CDR1 and CDR2 sequences are GTSNPN and SVGIG (reference sequence). Trimming cost V 5 bases and J 7 bases; bases outside gene matches: 7. The CDR3, as DNA: TGTGCCTGGGGGGGACAGGCGGGCCAGCCCCAGCATTTT. As protein: CAWGGQAGQPQHF.

This clonotype was counted between two and nine times. The chain joins TRBV5-1 to TRBJ2-7, with TRBD1 identical over 9 bases. Germline V CDR1 and CDR2: SGHRS, YFSETQ. The CDR3 is made up of 14 amino acids. V was pared by 3 bases and J by 3 bases, with 4 bases of the junction left unmatched. CDR3 sequence: CASSSDRGGYEQYF. The CDR3 region has the DNA TGCGCCAGCAGCTCGGACAGGGGTGGCTACGAGCAGTACTTC.

This clonotype has a count of ten or more. The chain has TRBV7-2 and TRBJ2-2; D is unclear. Germline V gene lookup returns CDR1 SGHTA and CDR2 FQGNSA. V lost 5 bases, J lost 8 bases, and 9 bases lay in between. CDR3 length: 12 amino acids. Here the CDR3 DNA reads TGTGCCAGCAGCCCAGTGAGGGGGGAGCTGTTTTTT. It translates to CASSPVRGELFF.

This clonotype occurred many times. This chain connects TRBV28 to TRBJ2-5; 8 bases line up with TRBD2. CDR1 is MDHEN, CDR2 SYDVKM, per germline. Losses at the gene ends were 4 bases for V and 4 bases for J; bases not matched to a gene: 8. The length of the CDR3 is 15 residues. As DNA, the CDR3 is TGTGCCAGCAGTTCGGGACTAGTCGTTGGAGAGACCCAGTACTTC. The encoded protein is CASSSGLVVGETQYF.

This clonotype has a count of ten or more. The chain carries TRBV20-1 and TRBJ2-5; D uncertain. The CDR3 length is 17 residues. V shed 6 bases and J shed 4 bases, with 27 bases lying between them. CDR1 is DFQATT and CDR2 is SNEGSKA in the germline V gene (reference sequence). This CDR3 is CSADPALGARTRETQYF. CDR3 bases: TGCAGTGCCGATCCAGCTCTTGGCGCCAGGACCCGAGAGACCCAGTACTTC.

As to this clonotype: This clone may be a read error of a much larger clone one base away. The J gene is TRBJ1-2, the V gene TRBV12-3 or TRBV12-4; the D gene is possibly TRBD1 (6 bases). V dropped 4 bases and J dropped 7 bases, with 13 bases sitting between them. The CDR3 contains 13 residues. CDR3 residues: CASSSGVCVGYTF. The CDR3 coding sequence is TGTGCCAGCAGTTCAGGGGTCTGTGTTGGCTACACCTTC.

Ten or more counts support this clonotype. J is TRBJ2-3 and V is TRBV11-2; D might be TRBD2 (6 bases). Germline-derived CDR1 and CDR2 are SGHAT and FQNNGV. The CDR3 spans 13 residues. V was trimmed by 6 bases and J by 1 base, leaving 8 bases between them. The CDR3 nucleotides are TGTGCCAGCAGGGTAGCGGGCACAGATACGCAGTATTTT. It is translated as CASRVAGTDTQYF.

The rearrangement uses TRBV2 and TRBJ2-3; D possibly corresponds to TRBD2 (5 bases). Germline V gene data show CDR1 as SNHLY and CDR2 as FYNNEI. The CDR3 totals 15 residues. V lost 6 bases to trimming and J lost 2 bases, with 15 bases between them. CDR3 protein: CASRGRTYSTDTQYF. CDR3 DNA sequence: TGTGCCAGCAGGGGCCGGACTTATTCCACAGATACGCAGTATTTT.

This clonotype has ten or more counts. This chain connects TRBV7-9 to TRBJ1-5, with 9 positions matching TRBD1. The length of the CDR3 is 14 residues. Trimming at V came to 5 bases and at J to 5 bases, leaving 4 bases not matched to a gene. The germline gives CDR1 SEHNR, CDR2 FQNEAQ (reference sequence). CDR3 residues: CASSRTGEDQPQHF. The CDR3 DNA follows: TGTGCCAGCAGCCGGACAGGGGAAGATCAGCCCCAGCATTTT.

In the case of this clonotype: This may stem from a read error, because a much larger clone lies one nucleotide away. The chain is built from TRBV28 and TRBJ2-1; 9 bases agree with TRBD1. Trimming took 8 bases from V and 9 from J; bases not matched to a gene: 8. Germline CDR1 MDHEN, CDR2 SYDVKM. The CDR3 spans 13 residues. The CDR3 spells CASCPDRGGEQFF. For the CDR3, the DNA is TGTGCCAGCTGTCCGGACAGGGGCGGTGAGCAGTTCTTC.

This clonotype was detected many times. The chain is built from TRBV20-1 and TRBJ1-6, with 7 bases fitting TRBD1. The length of the CDR3 is 15 residues. CDR1 DFQATT and CDR2 SNEGSKA come from the germline V gene (reference sequence). V lost 0 bases, J lost 3 bases, and 2 bases stayed unmatched. The CDR3 DNA sequence: TGCAGTGCTAGAGATTGGGACAGCTATAATTCACCCCTCCACTTT. It translates to CSARDWDSYNSPLHF.

Details on this clonotype: With a much larger clone just one base away, this may be a read error. This rearrangement joins TRBV11-2 to TRBJ2-3; D is ambiguous. This CDR3 spans 12 amino acids. The V gene's germline CDR1 is SGHAT and CDR2 FQNNGV. CDR3 DNA sequence: TGTGGCAGCAGCCTCCTAGTAGATACGCAGTATTTT. Amino acid sequence: CGSSLLVDTQYF. The full variable domain, its missing parts supplied by reference TRBV11-2 and TRBJ2-3, is EAGVAQSPRYKIIEKRQSVAFWCNPISGHATLYWYQQILGQGPKLLIQFQNNGVVDDSQLPKDRFSAERLKGVDSTLKIQPAKLEDSAVYLCGSSLLVDTQYFGPGTRLTVL.

This clonotype has at least ten counts. The chain uses TRBV6-2 or TRBV6-3 and TRBJ2-7, with no clear D. Trimming shortened V by 8 bases and J by 12 bases, and 17 bases separated the two germline ends. Germline loops: CDR1 MNHEY, CDR2 SVGEGT. The CDR3 is 11 residues long. The CDR3 DNA reads TGTGCCAGCGGATACGGGCCGACACCGTACGTC. It codes for CASGYGPTPYV.

This clonotype was seen many times. The CDR3 DNA reads as TGCGCCAGCAGCTCAAGGGGACCAGGAGGCTACACCTTC. Protein: CASSSRGPGGYTF. V and J are TRBV5-1 and TRBJ1-2, with D possibly being TRBD1 (5 bases). The V end lost 3 bases, the J end lost 8 bases, and 14 bases lay between the germline ends. There are 13 residues in the CDR3. The germline CDR1 and CDR2 sequences are SGHRS and YFSETQ.

This clonotype was recorded at least ten times. The V gene is TRBV24-1, the J gene TRBJ1-5, with D tentatively TRBD1 (5 bases). This CDR3 is built from 13 residues. The V gene lost 7 bases and the J gene lost 3 bases, with 9 bases spanning the gap. Germline CDR1 reads KGHDR; CDR2 reads SFDVKD. The CDR3 region is CATSDSFNQPQHF. CDR3 sequence (DNA): TGTGCCACCAGCGACAGCTTCAATCAGCCCCAGCATTTT.

This clonotype was picked up many times. The chain employs TRBV14 and TRBJ1-4; perhaps TRBD1 as D (5 bases). Germline lookup yields CDR1 SGHDN and CDR2 FVKESK. The CDR3 length is 14 residues. Deletions cut 4 bases from V and 8 bases from J, with 14 bases between. The CDR3 sequence: CASSPLGAREKLFF. CDR3 DNA sequence: TGTGCCAGCAGCCCGTTAGGGGCTCGCGAAAAACTGTTTTTT.

This clonotype occurred many times. The chain employs TRBV5-1 and TRBJ2-3; unclear D gene. This CDR3 spans 13 amino acids. Germline V CDR1 and CDR2: SGHRS, YFSETQ. The V gene lost 0 bases and the J gene lost 6 bases, with 8 bases spanning the gap. The CDR3 DNA reads as TGCGCCAGCAGCTTGGGAGATAAGGATACGCAGTATTTT. Translation gives CASSLGDKDTQYF.